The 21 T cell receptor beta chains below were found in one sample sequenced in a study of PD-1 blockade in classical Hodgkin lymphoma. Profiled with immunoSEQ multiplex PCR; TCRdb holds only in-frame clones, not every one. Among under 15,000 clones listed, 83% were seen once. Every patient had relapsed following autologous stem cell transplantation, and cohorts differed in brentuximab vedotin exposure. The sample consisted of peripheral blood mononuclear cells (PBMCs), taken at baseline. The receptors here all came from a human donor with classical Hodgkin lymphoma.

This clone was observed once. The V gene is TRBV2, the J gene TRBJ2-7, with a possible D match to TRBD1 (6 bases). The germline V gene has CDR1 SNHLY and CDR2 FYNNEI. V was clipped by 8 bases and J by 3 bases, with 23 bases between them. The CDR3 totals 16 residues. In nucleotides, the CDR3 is TGTGCCAGCGGAACAGGGAAGGGGTTTGAGGACTACGAGCAGTACTTC. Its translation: CASGTGKGFEDYEQYF.

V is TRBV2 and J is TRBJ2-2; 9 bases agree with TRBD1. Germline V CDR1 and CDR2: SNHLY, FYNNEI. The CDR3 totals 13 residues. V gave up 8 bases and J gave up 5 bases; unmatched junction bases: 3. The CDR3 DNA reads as TGTGCCAGCGGGACAGGGAGGACCGGGGAGCTGTTTTTT. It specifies CASGTGRTGELFF. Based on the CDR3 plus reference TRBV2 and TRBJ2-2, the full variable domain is EPEVTQTPSHQVTQMGQEVILRCVPISNHLYFYWYRQILGQKVEFLVSFYNNEISEKSEIFDDQFSVERPDGSNFTLKIRSTKLEDSAMYFCASGTGRTGELFFGEGSRLTVL.

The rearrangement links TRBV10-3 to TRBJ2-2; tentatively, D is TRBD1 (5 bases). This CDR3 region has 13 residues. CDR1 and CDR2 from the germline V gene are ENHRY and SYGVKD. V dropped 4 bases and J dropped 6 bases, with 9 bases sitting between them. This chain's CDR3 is CAISGREAGELFF. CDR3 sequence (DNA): TGTGCCATCAGTGGCAGGGAAGCCGGGGAGCTGTTTTTT.

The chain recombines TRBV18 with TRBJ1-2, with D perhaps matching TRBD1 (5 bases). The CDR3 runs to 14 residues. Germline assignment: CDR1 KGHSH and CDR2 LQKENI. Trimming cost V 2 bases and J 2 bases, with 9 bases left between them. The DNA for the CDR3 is TGTGCCAGCTCACCATCGGGGCCCAACTATGGCTACACCTTC. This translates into CASSPSGPNYGYTF.

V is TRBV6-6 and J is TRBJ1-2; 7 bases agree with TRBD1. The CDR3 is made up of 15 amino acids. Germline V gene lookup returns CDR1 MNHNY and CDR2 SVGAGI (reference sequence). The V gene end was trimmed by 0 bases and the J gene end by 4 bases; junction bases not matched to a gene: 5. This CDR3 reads CASSYSQGSTYGYTF. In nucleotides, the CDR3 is TGTGCCAGCAGTTACTCACAGGGGTCGACCTATGGCTACACCTTC.

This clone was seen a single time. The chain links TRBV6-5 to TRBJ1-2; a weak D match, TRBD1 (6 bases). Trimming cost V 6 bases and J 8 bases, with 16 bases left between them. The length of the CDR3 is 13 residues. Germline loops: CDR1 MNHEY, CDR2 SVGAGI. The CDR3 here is CASSPHREVGYTF. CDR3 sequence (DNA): TGTGCCAGCAGCCCTCACAGGGAAGTCGGCTACACCTTC.

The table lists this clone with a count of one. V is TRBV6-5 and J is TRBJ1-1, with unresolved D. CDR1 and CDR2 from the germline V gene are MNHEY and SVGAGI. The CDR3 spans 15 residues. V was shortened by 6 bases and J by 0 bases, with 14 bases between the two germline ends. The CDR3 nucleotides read TGTGCCAGCAGCTGGGCGGGAAAGATGAACACTGAAGCTTTCTTT. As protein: CASSWAGKMNTEAFF.

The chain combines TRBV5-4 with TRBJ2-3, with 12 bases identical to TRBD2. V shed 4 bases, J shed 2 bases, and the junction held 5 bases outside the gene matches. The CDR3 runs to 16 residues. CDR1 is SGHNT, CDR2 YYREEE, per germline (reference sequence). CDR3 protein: CASSAGLAGITDTQYF. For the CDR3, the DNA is TGTGCCAGCAGCGCCGGACTAGCGGGGATCACAGATACGCAGTATTTT.

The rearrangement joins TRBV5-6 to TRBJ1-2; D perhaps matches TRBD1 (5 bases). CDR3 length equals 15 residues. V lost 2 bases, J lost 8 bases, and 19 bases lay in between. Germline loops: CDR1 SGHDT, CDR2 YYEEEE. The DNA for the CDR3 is TGTGCCAGCAGCTTAAGGCCCAGGGTGGCGGTGGGCTACACCTTC. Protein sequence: CASSLRPRVAVGYTF.

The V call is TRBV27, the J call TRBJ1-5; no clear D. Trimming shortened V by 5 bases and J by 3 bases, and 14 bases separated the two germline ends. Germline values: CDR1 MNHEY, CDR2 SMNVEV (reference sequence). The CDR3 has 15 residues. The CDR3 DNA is TGTGCCAGCAGTGCTACCTGGAGGGCCAATCAGCCCCAGCATTTT. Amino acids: CASSATWRANQPQHF.

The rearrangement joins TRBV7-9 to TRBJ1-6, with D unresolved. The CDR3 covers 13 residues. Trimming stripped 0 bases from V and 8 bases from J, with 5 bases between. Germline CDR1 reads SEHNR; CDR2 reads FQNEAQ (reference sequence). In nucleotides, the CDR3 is TGTGCCAGCAGCTTAGCTACACATTCACCCCTCCACTTT. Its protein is CASSLATHSPLHF.

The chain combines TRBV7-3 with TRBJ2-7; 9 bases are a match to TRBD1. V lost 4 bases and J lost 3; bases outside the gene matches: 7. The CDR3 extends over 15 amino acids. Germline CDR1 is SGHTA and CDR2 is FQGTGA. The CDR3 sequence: CASSSTGTGYYEQYF. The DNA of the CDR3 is TGTGCCAGCAGCTCAACCGGGACAGGGTACTACGAGCAGTACTTC.

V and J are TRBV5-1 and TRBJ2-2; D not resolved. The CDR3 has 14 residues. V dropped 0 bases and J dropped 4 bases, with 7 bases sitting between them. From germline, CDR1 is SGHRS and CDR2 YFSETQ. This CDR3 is CASSLERTTGELFF. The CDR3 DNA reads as TGCGCCAGCAGCTTGGAACGGACCACCGGGGAGCTGTTTTTT.

As DNA, the CDR3 is TGTGCCACTTCCCAGGGCGATACGGATTGGCATTTT. It yields the protein CATSQGDTDWHF. This rearrangement joins TRBV5-4 to TRBJ1-5, with D tentatively TRBD1 (5 bases). This CDR3 contains 12 residues. Germline CDR1 SGHNT, CDR2 YYREEE (reference sequence). V lost 9 bases and J lost 15, with 22 bases in between.

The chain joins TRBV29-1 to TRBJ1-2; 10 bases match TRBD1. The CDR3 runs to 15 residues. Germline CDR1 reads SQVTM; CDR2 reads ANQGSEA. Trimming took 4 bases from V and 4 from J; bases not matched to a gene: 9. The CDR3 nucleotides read TGCAGCGTTGCCGGGACAGGGGCGCCTTCCTATGGCTACACCTTC. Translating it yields CSVAGTGAPSYGYTF.

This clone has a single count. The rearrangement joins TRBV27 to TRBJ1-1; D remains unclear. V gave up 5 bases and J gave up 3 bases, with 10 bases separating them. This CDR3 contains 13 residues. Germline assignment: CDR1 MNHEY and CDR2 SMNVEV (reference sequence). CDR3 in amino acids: CASSGWEDTEAFF. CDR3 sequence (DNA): TGTGCCAGCAGTGGGTGGGAAGACACTGAAGCTTTCTTT.

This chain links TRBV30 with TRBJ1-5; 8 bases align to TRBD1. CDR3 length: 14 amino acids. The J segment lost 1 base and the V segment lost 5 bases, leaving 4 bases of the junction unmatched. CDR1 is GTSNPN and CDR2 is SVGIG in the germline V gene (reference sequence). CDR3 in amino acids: CAWWTGSSNQPQHF. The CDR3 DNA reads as TGTGCCTGGTGGACAGGGAGCAGCAATCAGCCCCAGCATTTT.

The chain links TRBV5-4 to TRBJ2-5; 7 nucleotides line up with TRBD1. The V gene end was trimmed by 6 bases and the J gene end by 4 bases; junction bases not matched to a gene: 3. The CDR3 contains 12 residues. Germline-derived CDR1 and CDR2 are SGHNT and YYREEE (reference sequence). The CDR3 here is CASTDRVETQYF. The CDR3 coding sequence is TGTGCCAGCACCGACAGGGTAGAGACCCAGTACTTC.

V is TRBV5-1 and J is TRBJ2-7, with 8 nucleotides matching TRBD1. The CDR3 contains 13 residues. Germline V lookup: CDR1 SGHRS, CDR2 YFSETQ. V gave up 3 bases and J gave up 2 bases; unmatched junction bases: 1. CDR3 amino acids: CASSSGGPYEQYF. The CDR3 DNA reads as TGCGCCAGCAGCTCAGGGGGCCCCTACGAGCAGTACTTC.

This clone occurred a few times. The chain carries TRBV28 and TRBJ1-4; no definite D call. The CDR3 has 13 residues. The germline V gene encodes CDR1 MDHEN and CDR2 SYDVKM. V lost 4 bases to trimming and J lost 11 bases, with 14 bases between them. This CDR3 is CASSYAAGGKLFF. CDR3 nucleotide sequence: TGTGCCAGCAGTTATGCTGCGGGAGGGAAACTGTTTTTT.

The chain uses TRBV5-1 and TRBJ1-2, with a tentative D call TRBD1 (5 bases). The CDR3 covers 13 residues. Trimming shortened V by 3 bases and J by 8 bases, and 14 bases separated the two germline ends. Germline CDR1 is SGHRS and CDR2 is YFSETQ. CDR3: CASSSDTGEGYTF. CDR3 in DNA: TGCGCCAGCAGCTCGGACACGGGGGAAGGCTACACCTTC.